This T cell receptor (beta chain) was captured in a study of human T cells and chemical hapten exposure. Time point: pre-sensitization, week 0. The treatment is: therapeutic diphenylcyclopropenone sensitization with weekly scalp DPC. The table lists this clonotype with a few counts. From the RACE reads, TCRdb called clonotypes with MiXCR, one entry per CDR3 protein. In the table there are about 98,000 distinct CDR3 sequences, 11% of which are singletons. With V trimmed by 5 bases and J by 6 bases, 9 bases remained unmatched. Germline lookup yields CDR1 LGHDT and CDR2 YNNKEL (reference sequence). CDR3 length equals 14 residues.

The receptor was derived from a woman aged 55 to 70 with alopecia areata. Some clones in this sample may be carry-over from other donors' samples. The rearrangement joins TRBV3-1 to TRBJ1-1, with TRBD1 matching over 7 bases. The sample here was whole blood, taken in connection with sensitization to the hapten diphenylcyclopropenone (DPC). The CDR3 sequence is CASSEYRGSSEAFF. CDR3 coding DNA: TGTGCCAGCAGCGAATACAGGGGTTCCTCTGAAGCTTTCTTT.